These 11 T cell receptor beta chains came from one sample sequenced in a study of brain metastases from non-small cell lung cancer. Repertoires were generated with immunoSEQ multiplex PCR, while TCRdb's copy carries only in-frame clones and drops some. Of nearly 2,500 clones listed, about 82% are singletons. The specimen was tumor-adjacent normal tissue. The receptors come from a donor at least 40 years old with non-small cell lung cancer.

This chain connects TRBV5-5 to TRBJ1-3; D is unresolved. The CDR3 has 17 amino acids. Trimming shortened V by 0 bases and J by 0 bases, and 13 bases separated the two germline ends. Per the germline V gene, CDR1 is SGHKS and CDR2 is YYEKEE (reference sequence). This CDR3 reads CASSLERAGSSGNTIYF. The CDR3 DNA reads as TGTGCCAGCAGCTTGGAGCGCGCTGGGAGCTCTGGAAACACCATATATTTT. Full variable domain (outside the CDR3, taken from reference TRBV5-5 and TRBJ1-3): DAGVTQSPTHLIKTRGQQVTLRCSPISGHKSVSWYQQVLGQGPQFIFQYYEKEERGRGNFPDRFSARQFPNYSSELNVNALLLGDSALYLCASSLERAGSSGNTIYFGEGSWLTVV.

Only a few counts were recorded for this clone. The rearrangement uses TRBV18 and TRBJ2-3; possibly TRBD1 or TRBD2 for D (6 bases each). The CDR3 contains 15 residues. V lost 1 base and J lost 5, with 13 bases in between. CDR1 and CDR2 (germline): KGHSH, LQKENI. The CDR3 nucleotides read TGTGCCAGCTCACCACTGGGGGGCTTTGGAGATACGCAGTATTTT. Translation gives CASSPLGGFGDTQYF. The full variable domain, with the rest looked up from reference TRBV18 and TRBJ2-3, is NAGVMQNPRHLVRRRGQEARLRCSPMKGHSHVYWYRQLPEEGLKFMVYLQKENIIDESGMPKERFSAEFPKEGPSILRIQQVVRGDSAAYFCASSPLGGFGDTQYFGPGTRLTVL.

This chain connects TRBV19 to TRBJ1-1; D might be TRBD1 (5 bases). The germline V and J ends were trimmed by 8 bases and 5 bases, with 15 bases remaining between them. The CDR3 sequence is 13 residues long. Germline lookup yields CDR1 LNHDA and CDR2 SQIVND (reference sequence). This chain's CDR3 is CASRGGVGTEAFF. CDR3 nucleotide sequence: TGTGCCAGTCGGGGGGGGGTGGGGACTGAAGCTTTCTTT.

The rearrangement uses TRBV9 and TRBJ1-3; no clear D gene. The CDR3 has 14 residues. CDR1 is SGDLS, CDR2 YYNGEE, per germline. Trimming stripped 0 bases from V and 0 bases from J, with 4 bases between. CDR3 in DNA: TGTGCCAGCAGCGTAGACAACTCTGGAAACACCATATATTTT. This sequence encodes CASSVDNSGNTIYF.

The V call is TRBV12-5, the J call TRBJ1-2, with a tentative D call TRBD1 (5 bases). The CDR3 spans 12 residues. V was cut by 8 bases and J by 4 bases, with 11 bases left in between. Germline CDR1 is LGHNT and CDR2 is FRNRAP. The CDR3, as DNA: TGTGCTAGTTCGGGGCCTTTCTATGGCTACACCTTC. Protein sequence: CASSGPFYGYTF.

This clone was found a few times. The rearrangement uses TRBV5-1 and TRBJ1-2, with no clear D. Per germline, CDR1 SGHRS and CDR2 YFSETQ. V shed 7 bases and J shed 0 bases, with 16 bases lying between them. The CDR3 runs 15 residues. The CDR3 DNA is TGCGCCAGCGGGCCCGCACCCTCTCCTAACTATGGCTACACCTTC. Translating it yields CASGPAPSPNYGYTF.

The chain employs TRBV19 and TRBJ1-1, with D possibly being TRBD1 (5 bases). The germline V gene has CDR1 LNHDA and CDR2 SQIVND (reference sequence). This CDR3 contains 12 residues. Trimming took 6 bases from V and 10 from J, leaving 15 bases between them. The DNA of the CDR3 is TGTGCCAGTAGGTCCCAGACAGACAGAGCTTTCTTT. It codes for CASRSQTDRAFF.

The gene calls are TRBV7-8 and TRBJ1-1; D may be TRBD1 (5 bases). This CDR3 region has 15 residues. Trimming cost V 1 base and J 4 bases, with 13 bases left between them. The V gene's germline CDR1 is SGHVS and CDR2 FQNEAQ. CDR3 DNA sequence: TGTGCCAGCAGCTTAGAACAGGCTTTGGGCACTGAAGCTTTCTTT. It specifies CASSLEQALGTEAFF.

This chain connects TRBV10-1 to TRBJ2-1; D gene unclear. Trimming left V 2 bases short and J 6 bases short, with 11 bases between. The CDR3 loop spans 14 amino acids. Germline values: CDR1 WNHNN, CDR2 SYGVQD (reference sequence). CDR3 protein: CASSETPDFNEQFF. The CDR3 bases are TGCGCCAGCAGTGAGACTCCTGATTTCAATGAGCAGTTCTTC.

The chain links TRBV29-1 to TRBJ1-1; D is uncertain. Germline V CDR1 and CDR2: SQVTM, ANQGSEA. The CDR3 is made up of 14 amino acids. V lost 0 bases and J lost 2, with 10 bases in between. The CDR3 loop is CSVEDTGSNTEAFF. In DNA form, the CDR3 reads TGCAGCGTTGAAGATACGGGTAGTAACACTGAAGCTTTCTTT.

This sequence joins TRBV27 and TRBJ2-7; 9 positions match TRBD1. V trimming: 6 bases; J trimming: 3 bases; junction bases outside the gene matches: 3. The CDR3 length is 13 residues. Germline V lookup: CDR1 MNHEY, CDR2 SMNVEV (reference sequence). The CDR3 bases are TGTGCCAGCAGAGACAGGGGGTACTACGAGCAGTACGTC. Amino acid sequence: CASRDRGYYEQYV.